The rows below give T cell receptor beta chains drawn from one sample of a study of blood T cell repertoires in COVID-19. Profiled with immunoSEQ multiplex PCR; TCRdb holds only in-frame clones, not every one. In the table there are 26,000 or so clones, approximately 90% of which are singletons. Source material: peripheral blood. These receptors all stem from a man aged 60-69 years with active COVID-19. CDR3s include the opening cysteine and the closing phenylalanine or tryptophan. Fields, in order: J gene, V gene, D gene, CDR3 protein. The D gene is left open where the match is weak.

J: TRBJ1-5; V: TRBV6-1; D: NA; CDR3: CASSEATGLPQHF
J: TRBJ1-1; V: TRBV5-8; D: TRBD1; CDR3: CASSSGQGDDTEAFF
J: TRBJ1-1; V: TRBV7-9; D: TRBD1; CDR3: CASSIHRGDGLTTEAFF
J: TRBJ1-5; V: TRBV6-5; D: TRBD1; CDR3: CASSYSKGGADQPQHF
J: TRBJ1-5; V: TRBV3-1/TRBV3-2; D: NA; CDR3: CASSYTGRQPQHF
J: TRBJ2-2; V: TRBV5-1; D: TRBD1; CDR3: CASSLIGQGGAVGELFF
J: TRBJ2-5; V: TRBV5-8; D: TRBD2; CDR3: CASSLGLAGGSQETQYF
J: TRBJ2-3; V: TRBV6-4; D: TRBD2; CDR3: CASSGLAGTITDTQYF
J: TRBJ2-1; V: TRBV6-2/TRBV6-3; D: NA; CDR3: CASSYSREQFF
J: TRBJ1-3; V: TRBV7-9; D: NA; CDR3: CASTQLPGGNTIYF
J: TRBJ2-3; V: TRBV19; D: NA; CDR3: CASGVERGTTDTQYF
J: TRBJ2-1; V: TRBV19; D: TRBD1; CDR3: CASTPDRSSYNEQFF
J: TRBJ1-2; V: TRBV2; D: TRBD1; CDR3: CASRGTGHGGYTF
J: TRBJ1-5; V: TRBV6-5; D: NA; CDR3: CASSSPGREGQHF
J: TRBJ2-1; V: TRBV5-1; D: TRBD2; CDR3: CASSLAAGGRYNEQFF
J: TRBJ1-5; V: TRBV28; D: NA; CDR3: CASSSAANSNQPQHF
J: TRBJ1-5; V: TRBV5-1; D: NA; CDR3: CASRGHLDQPQHF
J: TRBJ1-2; V: TRBV5-1; D: NA; CDR3: CASSPQSLGNYGYTF
J: TRBJ2-2; V: TRBV19; D: TRBD2; CDR3: CASSIDRMGREPSGELFF
J: TRBJ1-2; V: TRBV2; D: NA; CDR3: CASSSGLYGYTF
J: TRBJ2-7; V: TRBV7-8; D: TRBD2; CDR3: CASSYTSGGRNRNSYEQYF
J: TRBJ1-1; V: TRBV7-9; D: TRBD1; CDR3: CASSLGQGITEAFF
J: TRBJ2-1; V: TRBV11-2; D: TRBD1; CDR3: CASSLTGDGEQFF
J: TRBJ1-3; V: TRBV28; D: NA; CDR3: CASGGGPVDGNTIYF
J: TRBJ2-1; V: TRBV11-3; D: NA; CDR3: CASSPTGGGPRQFF
J: TRBJ1-3; V: TRBV10-2; D: NA; CDR3: CASSETAGNTIYF
J: TRBJ2-5; V: TRBV5-1; D: TRBD2; CDR3: CASSAGERQETQYF
J: TRBJ2-5; V: TRBV9; D: TRBD2; CDR3: CASTLGGGGAGETQYF
J: TRBJ2-7; V: TRBV7-9; D: TRBD1; CDR3: CASSWTGRSSEQYF
J: TRBJ2-5; V: TRBV12-5; D: NA; CDR3: CASSRGETQYF
J: TRBJ2-5; V: TRBV5-1; D: TRBD2; CDR3: CASSLEAGGQETQYF
J: TRBJ1-4; V: TRBV7-9; D: TRBD1; CDR3: CASSFRQGLTNEKLFF
J: TRBJ2-3; V: TRBV24-1; D: TRBD1; CDR3: CATSDPTGGGTDTQYF
J: TRBJ2-7; V: TRBV10-1; D: TRBD1; CDR3: CASSPGTGGHEQYF
J: TRBJ2-3; V: TRBV15; D: TRBD2; CDR3: CATSSHGGATGDTQYF
J: TRBJ2-1; V: TRBV5-8; D: NA; CDR3: CASSLGQYNYNEQFF
J: TRBJ2-7; V: TRBV10-1; D: TRBD2; CDR3: CASSVSSGGSQYF
J: TRBJ2-5; V: TRBV5-1; D: NA; CDR3: CASSLALSLETQYF
J: TRBJ1-2; V: TRBV7-6; D: NA; CDR3: CASSSPGHGQYGYTF
J: TRBJ2-5; V: TRBV27; D: TRBD2; CDR3: CASIGASGGRQTQYF
J: TRBJ1-5; V: TRBV5-8; D: NA; CDR3: CASSFQGFQPQHF
J: TRBJ2-5; V: TRBV5-6; D: NA; CDR3: CASSFEVETQYF
J: TRBJ1-2; V: TRBV7-9; D: TRBD1; CDR3: CASSSGQFYGYTF
J: TRBJ2-1; V: TRBV3-1/TRBV3-2; D: NA; CDR3: CASSQGGGYYNEQFF
J: TRBJ2-1; V: TRBV18; D: NA; CDR3: CASSPPTSNEQFF
J: TRBJ2-2; V: TRBV19; D: TRBD2; CDR3: CASIGILGAGGSTGELFF
J: TRBJ2-3; V: TRBV10-1; D: NA; CDR3: CASSERVSSDTQYF
J: TRBJ2-2; V: TRBV5-1; D: NA; CDR3: CASTFVQANTGELFF